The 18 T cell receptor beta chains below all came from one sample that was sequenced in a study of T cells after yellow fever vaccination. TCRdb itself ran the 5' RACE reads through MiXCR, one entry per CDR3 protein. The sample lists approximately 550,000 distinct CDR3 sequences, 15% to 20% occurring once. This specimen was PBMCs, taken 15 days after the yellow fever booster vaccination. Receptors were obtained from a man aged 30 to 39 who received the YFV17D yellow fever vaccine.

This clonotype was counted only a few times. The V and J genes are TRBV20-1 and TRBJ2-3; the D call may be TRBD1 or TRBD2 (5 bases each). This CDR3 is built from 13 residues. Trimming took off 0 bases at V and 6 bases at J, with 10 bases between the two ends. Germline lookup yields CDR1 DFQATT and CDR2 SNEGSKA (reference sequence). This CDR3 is CSAREGREDTQYF. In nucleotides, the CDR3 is TGCAGTGCTAGAGAAGGCAGGGAGGATACGCAGTATTTT.

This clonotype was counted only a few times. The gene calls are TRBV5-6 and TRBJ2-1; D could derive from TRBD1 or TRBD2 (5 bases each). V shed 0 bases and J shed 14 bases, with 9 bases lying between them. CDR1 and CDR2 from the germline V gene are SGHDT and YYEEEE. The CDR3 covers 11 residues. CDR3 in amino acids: CASSLDGGKFF. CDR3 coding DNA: TGTGCCAGCAGCTTGGATGGGGGAAAGTTCTTC. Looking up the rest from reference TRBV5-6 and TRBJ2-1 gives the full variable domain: DAGVTQSPTHLIKTRGQQVTLRCSPKSGHDTVSWYQQALGQGPQFIFQYYEEEERQRGNFPDRFSGHQFPNYSSELNVNALLLGDSALYLCASSLDGGKFFGPGTRLTVL.

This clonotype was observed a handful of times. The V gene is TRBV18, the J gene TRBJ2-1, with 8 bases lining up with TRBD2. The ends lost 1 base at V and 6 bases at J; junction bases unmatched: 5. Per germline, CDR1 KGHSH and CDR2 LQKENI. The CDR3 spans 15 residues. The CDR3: CASSPQAGASNEQFF. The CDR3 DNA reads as TGTGCCAGCTCACCACAAGCGGGAGCCTCCAATGAGCAGTTCTTC.

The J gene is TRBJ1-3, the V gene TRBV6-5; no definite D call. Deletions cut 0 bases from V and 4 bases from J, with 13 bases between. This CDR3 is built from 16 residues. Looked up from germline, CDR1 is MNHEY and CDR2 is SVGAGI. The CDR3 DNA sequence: TGTGCCAGCAGTTACTCGGGCCCCTGGAAAGGAAACACCATATATTTT. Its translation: CASSYSGPWKGNTIYF.

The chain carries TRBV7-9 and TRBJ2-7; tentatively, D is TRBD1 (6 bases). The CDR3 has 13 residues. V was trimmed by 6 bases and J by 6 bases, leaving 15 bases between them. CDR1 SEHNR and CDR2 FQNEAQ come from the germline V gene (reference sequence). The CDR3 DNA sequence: TGTGCCAGCAGGGGGCACAGGGACCCCGAGCAGTACTTC. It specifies CASRGHRDPEQYF.

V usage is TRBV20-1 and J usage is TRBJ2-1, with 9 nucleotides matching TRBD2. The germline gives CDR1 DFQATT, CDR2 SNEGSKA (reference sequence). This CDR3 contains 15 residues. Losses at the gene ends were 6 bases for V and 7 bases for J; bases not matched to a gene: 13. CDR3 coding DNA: TGCAGTGCCGCACGACGAGGGACTAGCACTAATGAGCAGTTCTTC. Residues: CSAARRGTSTNEQFF.

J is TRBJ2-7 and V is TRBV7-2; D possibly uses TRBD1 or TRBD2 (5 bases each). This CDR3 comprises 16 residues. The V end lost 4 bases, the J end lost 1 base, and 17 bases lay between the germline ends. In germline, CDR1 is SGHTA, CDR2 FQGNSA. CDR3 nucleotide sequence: TGTGCCAGCAGCTCGTATCGGGGCAGCCAATCCTACGAGCAGTACTTC. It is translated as CASSSYRGSQSYEQYF.

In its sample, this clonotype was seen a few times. CDR3 sequence: CASSLAFIPDTQYF. The CDR3 DNA follows: TGTGCCAGCAGCTTGGCTTTCATCCCAGATACGCAGTATTTT. V usage is TRBV5-5 and J usage is TRBJ2-3; D gene ambiguous. This CDR3 region has 14 residues. V lost 0 bases, J lost 4 bases, and 9 bases lay in between. Germline loops: CDR1 SGHKS, CDR2 YYEKEE (reference sequence). The variable domain in full, with the rest retrieved from reference TRBV5-5 and TRBJ2-3, is DAGVTQSPTHLIKTRGQQVTLRCSPISGHKSVSWYQQVLGQGPQFIFQYYEKEERGRGNFPDRFSARQFPNYSSELNVNALLLGDSALYLCASSLAFIPDTQYFGPGTRLTVL.

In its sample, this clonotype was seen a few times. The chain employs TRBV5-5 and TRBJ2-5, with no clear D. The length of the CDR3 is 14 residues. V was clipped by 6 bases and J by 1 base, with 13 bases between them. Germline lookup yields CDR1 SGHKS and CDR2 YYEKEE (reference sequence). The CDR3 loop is CASIRTGSQETQYF. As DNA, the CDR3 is TGTGCCAGCATCAGAACCGGGTCCCAAGAGACCCAGTACTTC.

For the CDR3, the DNA is TGTGCCAGCAGCTTAGTAGGCCCCTCCTACGAGCAGTACTTC. Protein: CASSLVGPSYEQYF. The rearrangement links TRBV7-8 to TRBJ2-7; D uncertain. Germline V gene lookup returns CDR1 SGHVS and CDR2 FQNEAQ. V shed 1 base and J shed 0 bases, with 7 bases lying between them. This CDR3 has 14 residues.

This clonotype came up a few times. The DNA for the CDR3 is TGTGCCAGCAGCCAAGATTGGTTGGCGAACACCGGGGAGCTGTTTTTT. Translated: CASSQDWLANTGELFF. The V call is TRBV3-1, the J call TRBJ2-2; D is unclear. With 0 bases removed from V and 0 bases from J, the gap between germline ends came to 8 bases. This CDR3 is 16 amino acids long. Germline V CDR1 and CDR2: LGHDT, YNNKEL (reference sequence).

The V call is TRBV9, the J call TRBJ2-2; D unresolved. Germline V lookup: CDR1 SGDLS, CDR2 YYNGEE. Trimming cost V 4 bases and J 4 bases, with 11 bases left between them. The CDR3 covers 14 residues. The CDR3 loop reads CASSHGRGTGELFF. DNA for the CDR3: TGTGCCAGCAGCCATGGACGTGGCACCGGGGAGCTGTTTTTT. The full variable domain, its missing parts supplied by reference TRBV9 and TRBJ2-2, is DSGVTQTPKHLITATGQRVTLRCSPRSGDLSVYWYQQSLDQGLQFLIQYYNGEERAKGNILERFSAQQFPDLHSELNLSSLELGDSALYFCASSHGRGTGELFFGEGSRLTVL.

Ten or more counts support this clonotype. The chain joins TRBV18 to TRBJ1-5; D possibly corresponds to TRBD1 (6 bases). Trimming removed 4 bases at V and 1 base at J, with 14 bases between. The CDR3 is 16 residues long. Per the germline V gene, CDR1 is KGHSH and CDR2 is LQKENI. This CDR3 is CASSQGGPPSNQPQHF. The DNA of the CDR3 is TGTGCCAGCTCACAAGGGGGACCGCCGAGCAATCAGCCCCAGCATTTT.

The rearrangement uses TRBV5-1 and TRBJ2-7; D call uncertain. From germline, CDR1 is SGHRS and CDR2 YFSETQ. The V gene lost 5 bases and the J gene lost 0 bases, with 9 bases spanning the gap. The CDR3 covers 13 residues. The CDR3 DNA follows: TGCGCCAGCAGGTCGATTGACTCCTACGAGCAGTACTTC. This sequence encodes CASRSIDSYEQYF.

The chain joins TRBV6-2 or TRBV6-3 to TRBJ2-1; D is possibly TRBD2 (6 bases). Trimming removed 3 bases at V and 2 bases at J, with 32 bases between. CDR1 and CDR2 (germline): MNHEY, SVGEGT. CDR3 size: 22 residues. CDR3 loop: CASSYLKGAAGLLRATYNEQFF. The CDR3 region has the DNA TGTGCCAGCAGTTATTTAAAGGGAGCAGCGGGCCTCTTGAGGGCCACCTACAATGAGCAGTTCTTC.

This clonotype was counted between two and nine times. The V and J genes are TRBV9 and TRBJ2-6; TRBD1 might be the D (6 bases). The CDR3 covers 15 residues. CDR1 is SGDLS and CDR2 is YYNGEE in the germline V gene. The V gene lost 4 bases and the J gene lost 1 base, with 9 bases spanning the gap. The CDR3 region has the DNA TGTGCCAGCAGCTGGGGGCCTTCTGGGGCCAACGTCCTGACTTTC. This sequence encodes CASSWGPSGANVLTF.

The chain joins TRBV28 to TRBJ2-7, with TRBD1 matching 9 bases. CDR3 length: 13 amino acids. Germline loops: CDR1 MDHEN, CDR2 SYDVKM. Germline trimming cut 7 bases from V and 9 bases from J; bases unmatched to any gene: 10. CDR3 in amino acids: CASTPGQGPVQYF. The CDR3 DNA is TGTGCCAGCACCCCGGGACAGGGTCCGGTGCAGTACTTC.

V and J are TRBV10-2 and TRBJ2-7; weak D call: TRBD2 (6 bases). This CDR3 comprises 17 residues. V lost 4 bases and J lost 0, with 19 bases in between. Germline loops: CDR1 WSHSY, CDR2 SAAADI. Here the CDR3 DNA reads TGCGCCAGCAGTGTAGGGCTAGCGCCTACCAGCTCCTACGAGCAGTACTTC. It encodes CASSVGLAPTSSYEQYF.